This T cell receptor beta chain stems from a study of OX40 agonist ivuxolimab in advanced cancers. For the study in its entirety: Ivuxolimab, which targeted the costimulatory receptor OX40 (CD134), was an agonistic, fully human IgG2 monoclonal antibody. The monotherapy dose-escalation portion (N of about 49 patients) of the phase I ivuxolimab trial is reported in the paper. The dose-escalation cohort was around 84% male with a mean age of approximately 59 years, ranging from about 23 to 85. Peripheral TCRbeta sequencing aimed to test whether ivuxolimab altered TCR sequence diversity and caused clonal T-cell expansion. Partial responses occurred in three dose-escalation patients: two with cutaneous melanoma and one with hepatocellular carcinoma. Intravenous ivuxolimab was administered to patients every 2 weeks at six dose levels: 0.01, 0.1, 0.3, 1.5, 3 and 10 mg/kg. Among the roughly 50 dose-escalation patients, 19 had hepatocellular carcinoma, 15 or so melanoma, 9 renal cell carcinoma and 9 head and neck cancer. Prior anti-PD-1, anti-PD-L1 or anti-CTLA-4 therapy was permitted, and checkpoint inhibitors had been received by less than 45% of dose-escalation patients. General study outcomes and caveats: At doses of 0.1 to 3.0 mg/kg, clonal expansion of both CD4+ and CD8+ T cells in blood was seen between baseline and week 6. In partial responders in the 0.1-3.0 mg/kg groups, normalized peripheral clonal expansion was found to be among the lowest, especially among CD8+ T cells. Low levels of normalized T-cell clonal expansion were also shown by some nonresponding patients. After ivuxolimab, CD8+ T cells had more expanded clones than CD4+ T cells on average. Antigen specificity was not determined for the clonally expanded peripheral T cells.

Comments on this clone: Its recognized antigen is unknown. Qualities for individual bases were not recorded, and no much larger clone is one base off.

Genomic DNA was extracted from sorted cells for sequencing of the TCRbeta CDR3 region. TCRbeta CDR3 regions were sequenced using the immunoSEQ Assay. In TCRdb, the immuneACCESS table is reduced to in-frame sequences with V and J assigned. These tables do not hold every clone; where another copy was compared, an unresolved V gene accounts for under half, and the others remain unexplained. The sample includes 5,000 or so clones, with 66% observed a single time. The ten largest clones represent 55% to 75% of the sample. Patients with autoimmune disease history or receiving systemic immunosuppression were excluded from the trial. Peripheral blood for TCR sequencing was collected from all dose cohorts at baseline, on cycle 4 day 1, and on cycle 7 day 1. Samples were obtained from an open-label, multicenter, first-in-human phase I dose-escalation trial of ivuxolimab. Adults with locally advanced or metastatic head and neck squamous cell, hepatocellular, melanoma or renal cell carcinoma were enrolled in the trial. CD4+ and CD8+ T cells were sorted separately from peripheral blood before TCR sequencing.

Ends trimmed: V by 2 bases, J by 2 bases; bases unmatched to a gene: 2. CDR1 and CDR2, looked up from the germline V gene, are SGDLS and YYNGEE. Its CDR3 holds 14 amino acids, cysteine through phenylalanine. Only CDR3 DNA remains: 42 bases, in frame from the first base. This sequence originates from an adult with an advanced solid tumor such as melanoma, head and neck, liver or kidney cancer. Sequencing was performed on CD4+ or CD8+ T cells sorted from blood, taken in a trial of the OX40 agonist ivuxolimab. The chain is made from TRBV9 and TRBJ2-7, and TRBD1 matches 9 of the central bases. DNA sequence: TGTGCCAGCAGCGTGGGGACAGGGACCTACGAGCAGTACTTC. This is translated as CASSVGTGTYEQYF.